A single sample is the source of the 24 T cell receptor beta chains below, sequenced in a study of CD8+ T cells in alopecia areata. Extracted RNA was reverse transcribed into cDNA, the sequencing template. Here immunoSEQ multiplex PCR was the method, and the copy in TCRdb shows in-frame clones only, minus some. The data contain about 150,000 clones, 80% to 90% of them seen just once; the ten biggest clones take up about 16%. The starting material was CD8+ T cells sorted from blood, obtained at week 0. Receptors originate from a human donor with alopecia areata.

The CDR3, as DNA: TGTGCCAGCAGGCTCGGAGAGACCCAGTACTTC. This translates into CASRLGETQYF. The J gene is TRBJ2-5, the V gene TRBV27, with D unclear. This CDR3 contains 11 residues. The germline gives CDR1 MNHEY, CDR2 SMNVEV (reference sequence). Trimming pared 6 bases from V and 4 bases from J, leaving 6 bases between.

The chain combines TRBV11-2 with TRBJ2-7; possibly TRBD1 for D (6 bases). CDR1 is SGHAT, CDR2 FQNNGV, per germline. With 4 bases removed from V and 3 bases from J, the gap between germline ends came to 13 bases. This CDR3 region has 14 residues. The CDR3 DNA sequence: TGTGCCAGCAGCTCCTGGACAGAAGACTACGAGCAGTACTTC. It codes for CASSSWTEDYEQYF.

The chain employs TRBV6-5 and TRBJ2-2; D unclear. The CDR3 runs to 12 residues. Trimming cost V 4 bases and J 6 bases, with 6 bases left between them. CDR1 MNHEY and CDR2 SVGAGI come from the germline V gene. The CDR3 DNA reads TGTGCCAGCAGTTTAGGGTCCGGGGAGCTGTTTTTT. It encodes CASSLGSGELFF.

In its sample, this clone ranks as medium-sized. The chain joins TRBV6-4 to TRBJ2-1, with TRBD2 matching 11 bases. This CDR3 is 15 amino acids long. The germline CDR1 and CDR2 sequences are MRHNA and SNTAGT. V lost 6 bases and J lost 6; bases outside the gene matches: 7. The DNA for the CDR3 is TGTGCCAGCAGCACTAGCGGGGGAGACCCCAATGAGCAGTTCTTC. Translating gives CASSTSGGDPNEQFF.

The gene calls are TRBV4-1 and TRBJ1-4; D possibly corresponds to TRBD1 (6 bases). This CDR3 comprises 16 residues. Germline V gene lookup returns CDR1 MGHRA and CDR2 YSYEKL. Deletions cut 0 bases from V and 8 bases from J, with 16 bases between. This chain's CDR3 is CASSQDPAGAAEKLFF. For the CDR3, the DNA is TGCGCCAGCAGCCAAGATCCGGCAGGGGCCGCGGAAAAACTGTTTTTT.

The CDR3 sequence: CASSLGDTEAFF. The CDR3 DNA reads TGTGCCAGCAGCTTGGGGGACACTGAAGCTTTCTTT. The chain combines TRBV5-8 with TRBJ1-1; D remains unclear. Germline CDR1 and CDR2: SGHTS and YDEGEE. The CDR3 is made up of 12 amino acids. V dropped 0 bases and J dropped 3 bases, with 3 bases sitting between them. The full variable domain, in which reference TRBV5-8 and TRBJ1-1 provide the parts outside the CDR3, is EAGVTQSPTHLIKTRGQQATLRCSPISGHTSVYWYQQALGLGLQFLLWYDEGEERNRGNFPPRFSGRQFPNYSSELNVNALELEDSALYLCASSLGDTEAFFGQGTRLTVV.

The V call is TRBV7-8, the J call TRBJ2-3; D gene uncertain. The germline V gene has CDR1 SGHVS and CDR2 FQNEAQ. CDR3 size: 15 residues. The germline V and J ends were trimmed by 0 bases and 4 bases, with 11 bases remaining between them. CDR3 bases: TGTGCCAGCAGCTTAGCTCTAGTAGGCGCAGATACGCAGTATTTT. Residues: CASSLALVGADTQYF.

The chain uses TRBV29-1 and TRBJ1-2; D remains unclear. The CDR3 is 11 residues long. Germline V gives CDR1 SQVTM, CDR2 ANQGSEA. V gave up 2 bases and J gave up 5 bases, with 6 bases separating them. DNA for the CDR3: TGCAGCGTTGAACAGTTATATGGCTACACCTTC. Translating gives CSVEQLYGYTF.

This clone has only one observation. V gene TRBV5-1 combines with J gene TRBJ2-1; the match to TRBD1 covers 11 bases. Per germline, CDR1 SGHRS and CDR2 YFSETQ. The ends lost 4 bases at V and 7 bases at J; junction bases unmatched: 13. This CDR3 is built from 17 residues. CDR3: CASSQLPPGQGGNEQFF. The CDR3 DNA sequence: TGCGCCAGCAGCCAATTACCTCCGGGACAGGGGGGTAATGAGCAGTTCTTC.

CDR3 nucleotides: TGCGCCAGCAGCCAAGATTATGCCGTTGGGTCCTACGAGCAGTACTTC. Protein: CASSQDYAVGSYEQYF. The chain couples TRBV4-1 to TRBJ2-7; D ambiguous. The germline gives CDR1 MGHRA, CDR2 YSYEKL. The ends were cut back, 0 bases at V and 1 base at J, with 13 bases in the middle. There are 16 residues in the CDR3.

The chain carries TRBV19 and TRBJ2-2; D assignment may be TRBD1 or TRBD2 (6 bases each). The germline CDR1 and CDR2 sequences are LNHDA and SQIVND (reference sequence). CDR3 length: 14 residues. V lost 7 bases and J lost 5, with 14 bases in between. The CDR3 reads CASTFEGGTGELFF. CDR3 DNA: TGTGCCAGTACCTTTGAGGGGGGTACCGGGGAGCTGTTTTTT.

V gene TRBV29-1 combines with J gene TRBJ2-5, with TRBD2 matching 13 bases. CDR1 is SQVTM and CDR2 is ANQGSEA in the germline V gene. The CDR3 is 14 amino acids. V trimming: 3 bases; J trimming: 5 bases; junction bases outside the gene matches: 3. The CDR3 spells CSVDGLAGVETQYF. For the CDR3, the DNA is TGCAGCGTTGACGGACTAGCGGGAGTTGAGACCCAGTACTTC.

Of note for this clone: Germline and junction disagree at one end, which may indicate a read error. The chain employs TRBV27 and TRBJ1-1; the D gene is possibly TRBD1 (6 bases). CDR3 length: 14 amino acids. Germline-derived CDR1 and CDR2 are MNHEY and SMNVEV (reference sequence). CDR3 protein: CASSSLTGALFADF. CDR3 nucleotide sequence: TGTGCCAGCAGTTCCCTGACAGGCGCCCTTTTCGCGGACTTT.

This chain connects TRBV19 to TRBJ2-7; D unresolved. The CDR3 runs to 13 residues. V lost 2 bases and J lost 6, with 11 bases in between. The germline gives CDR1 LNHDA, CDR2 SQIVND (reference sequence). CDR3 nucleotides: TGTGCCAGTAGTATACTTAGTTCGGGCGAGCAGTACTTC. Protein product: CASSILSSGEQYF. Full variable domain (rest looked up from reference TRBV19 and TRBJ2-7): DGGITQSPKYLFRKEGQNVTLSCEQNLNHDAMYWYRQDPGQGLRLIYYSQIVNDFQKGDIAEGYSVSREKKESFPLTVTSAQKNPTAFYLCASSILSSGEQYFGPGTRLTVT.

This chain uses TRBV29-1 with TRBJ2-7, with D perhaps assigned TRBD1 or TRBD2 (5 bases each). This CDR3 comprises 14 residues. V was pared by 0 bases and J by 0 bases, with 9 bases between. Per the germline V gene, CDR1 is SQVTM and CDR2 is ANQGSEA. Here the CDR3 reads CSVEDGTDSYEQYF. The CDR3 coding sequence is TGCAGCGTTGAAGATGGGACGGACTCCTACGAGCAGTACTTC.

This clone was seen a few times. The chain is built from TRBV11-2 and TRBJ1-1; D may be TRBD1 (5 bases). Trimming left V 1 base short and J 7 bases short, with 13 bases between. CDR3 length equals 14 residues. CDR1 SGHAT and CDR2 FQNNGV come from the germline V gene. In DNA form, the CDR3 reads TGTGCCAGCAGCTTAGGGGACGGAGGGTTTGAAGCTTTCTTT. This sequence encodes CASSLGDGGFEAFF. Combining the CDR3 with reference TRBV11-2 and TRBJ1-1 gives the whole variable domain EAGVAQSPRYKIIEKRQSVAFWCNPISGHATLYWYQQILGQGPKLLIQFQNNGVVDDSQLPKDRFSAERLKGVDSTLKIQPAKLEDSAVYLCASSLGDGGFEAFFGQGTRLTVV.

This clone was counted once. In DNA form, the CDR3 reads TGTGCCAGCAGCCCCCGGCCGGGTGAGCAGTTCTTC. Protein sequence: CASSPRPGEQFF. The chain carries TRBV11-2 and TRBJ2-1; D is unclear. Germline CDR1 and CDR2: SGHAT and FQNNGV. The CDR3 consists of 12 residues. Trimming left V 5 bases short and J 9 bases short, with 11 bases between.

The chain links TRBV6-5 to TRBJ1-1; maybe TRBD1 (5 bases). This CDR3 comprises 15 residues. Germline CDR1 is MNHEY and CDR2 is SVGAGI. V was cut by 2 bases and J by 5 bases, with 15 bases left in between. CDR3 region: CASSYDGQGGTEAFF. As DNA, the CDR3 is TGTGCCAGCAGTTACGATGGGCAGGGCGGGACTGAAGCTTTCTTT.

The chain uses TRBV7-8 and TRBJ2-7; 7 bases fit TRBD2. V was clipped by 7 bases and J by 4 bases; unmatched bases: 10. The CDR3 contains 14 residues. Germline loops: CDR1 SGHVS, CDR2 FQNEAQ. The chain's CDR3 is CASTRTGTNYEQYF. DNA of the CDR3: TGTGCCAGCACCCGCACCGGGACTAATTACGAGCAGTACTTC. Full variable domain (rest looked up from reference TRBV7-8 and TRBJ2-7): GAGVSQSPRYKVAKRGQDVALRCDPISGHVSLFWYQQALGQGPEFLTYFQNEAQLDKSGLPSDRFFAERPEGSVSTLKIQRTQQEDSAVYLCASTRTGTNYEQYFGPGTRLTVT.

The J gene is TRBJ1-1, the V gene TRBV5-1, with D possibly matching TRBD1 (6 bases). Trimming shortened V by 1 base and J by 5 bases, and 15 bases separated the two germline ends. The CDR3 extends over 15 amino acids. Germline CDR1 SGHRS, CDR2 YFSETQ. The CDR3 loop is CASSLSKEGVTEAFF. The CDR3, as DNA: TGCGCCAGCAGCTTGTCAAAAGAGGGGGTGACTGAAGCTTTCTTT.

V and J are TRBV19 and TRBJ2-1, with D tentatively TRBD2 (6 bases). Germline loops: CDR1 LNHDA, CDR2 SQIVND (reference sequence). This CDR3 spans 15 amino acids. V dropped 3 bases and J dropped 1 base, with 10 bases sitting between them. CDR3 nucleotide sequence: TGTGCCAGTAGTATTATTAGCGGTTCCTACAATGAGCAGTTCTTC. This sequence encodes CASSIISGSYNEQFF.

This clone was recorded once. This sequence joins TRBV5-1 and TRBJ1-2, with D perhaps TRBD1 (5 bases). The germline V and J ends were trimmed by 4 bases and 4 bases, with 17 bases remaining between them. Germline loops: CDR1 SGHRS, CDR2 YFSETQ. CDR3 size: 15 residues. CDR3 region: CASSITGTGFYGYTF. The CDR3 nucleotides are TGCGCCAGCAGCATAACCGGGACGGGCTTCTATGGCTACACCTTC.

The chain has TRBV27 and TRBJ1-1, with D perhaps TRBD1 (5 bases). The V end was cut by 5 bases, the J end by 4 bases, with 14 bases between. The CDR3 covers 14 residues. Germline V lookup: CDR1 MNHEY, CDR2 SMNVEV (reference sequence). In DNA, the CDR3 is TGTGCCAGCAGTCCCATCGGGGGAGGCACTGAAGCTTTCTTT. Protein product: CASSPIGGGTEAFF.

This chain joins TRBV5-6 and TRBJ1-3; D uncertain. Trimming pared 6 bases from V and 0 bases from J, leaving 16 bases between. Germline values: CDR1 SGHDT, CDR2 YYEEEE. The CDR3 sequence is 16 residues long. The CDR3 spells CASNSEGRFSGNTIYF. DNA for the CDR3: TGTGCCAGCAACTCGGAAGGACGGTTCTCTGGAAACACCATATATTTT.